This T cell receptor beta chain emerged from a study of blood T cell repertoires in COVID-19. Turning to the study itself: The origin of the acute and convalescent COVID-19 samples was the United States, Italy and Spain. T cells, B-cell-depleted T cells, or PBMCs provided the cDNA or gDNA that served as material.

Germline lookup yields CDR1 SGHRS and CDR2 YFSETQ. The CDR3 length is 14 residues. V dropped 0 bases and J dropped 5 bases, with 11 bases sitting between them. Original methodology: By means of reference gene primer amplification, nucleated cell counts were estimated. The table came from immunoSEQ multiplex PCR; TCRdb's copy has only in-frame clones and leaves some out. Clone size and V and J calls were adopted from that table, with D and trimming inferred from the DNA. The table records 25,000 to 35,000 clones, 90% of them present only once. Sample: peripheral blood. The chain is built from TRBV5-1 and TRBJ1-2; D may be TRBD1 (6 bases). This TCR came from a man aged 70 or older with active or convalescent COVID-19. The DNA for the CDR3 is TGCGCCAGCAGCTTGGAGGGACACACTTATGGCTACACCTTC. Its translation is CASSLEGHTYGYTF.